This TCR beta chain was sequenced during a study of Graves' ophthalmopathy and Graves' hyperthyroidism. Beta-chain TCR CDR3 regions were amplified from RNA transcripts. First-round RT-PCR employed HTBI primers, with a second-round multiplex PCR after it. TCRdb called the multiplex PCR reads again in MiXCR, with one record for every CDR3 protein. The sample lists approximately 1.2 million distinct CDR3 sequences, about two fifths occurring once. This clonotype turned up a few times. The sample consisted of peripheral blood or thyroid tissue (not recorded which). The TCR originated in an adult man with Graves' hyperthyroidism.

The CDR3 sequence is CASSEGTREYNSPLHF. The CDR3 DNA follows: TGTGCCAGCAGCGAGGGGACACGTGAATATAATTCACCCCTCCACTTT. V and J are TRBV9 and TRBJ1-6; a weak D match, TRBD1 (6 bases). The germline V gene encodes CDR1 SGDLS and CDR2 YYNGEE. The V end was cut by 3 bases, the J end by 4 bases, with 14 bases between. The CDR3 extends over 16 amino acids.